These 2 T cell receptor beta chains were sequenced from one sample in a study of cytomegalovirus exposure and HLA in healthy donors. Clones were sequenced by immunoSEQ multiplex PCR, and TCRdb holds only the in-frame ones, with some missing. The sample includes 200,000 to 250,000 clones, around 80% of them seen just once. Sequences were obtained from PBMCs. The receptors were gathered from a woman in her twenties or thirties in good health and CMV-seropositive.

The V and J genes are TRBV11-2 and TRBJ2-1, with unresolved D. V shed 0 bases and J shed 3 bases, with 3 bases lying between them. CDR1 SGHAT and CDR2 FQNNGV come from the germline V gene. CDR3 length: 13 amino acids. DNA of the CDR3: TGTGCCAGCAGCTTAGAGAGCTACAATGAGCAGTTCTTC. Encoded protein: CASSLESYNEQFF.

This clone occurred once. In nucleotides, the CDR3 is TGTGCCAGCTCACTGGACAGCTATGGCTACACCTTC. Protein sequence: CASSLDSYGYTF. The chain combines TRBV18 with TRBJ1-2; D may be TRBD1 (6 bases). The V gene lost 4 bases and the J gene lost 4 bases, with 7 bases spanning the gap. The V gene's germline CDR1 is KGHSH and CDR2 LQKENI. This CDR3 is built from 12 residues.